The source of this T cell receptor (beta chain) is a study of neurological immune-mediated disorders. Synthesis of cDNA was carried out by template-switch 5'RACE. The reaction used 10-nucleotide random UMIs. TCRdb itself ran the 5' RACE reads through MiXCR, one entry per CDR3 protein. The sample includes around 67,000 distinct CDR3 sequences, 4% to 6% of them seen just once. Findings of the study overall: A possible signature was seen in one related-CDR3 cluster, into which phylogenetic grouping placed the repertoires of 18 of 34 multiple sclerosis patients. CDR3 amino acid sequences found in expanded clones were never shared across subjects, suggesting private repertoires in all groups.

Of note for this clonotype: Its specificity is unknown.

The ends lost 4 bases at V and 4 bases at J; junction bases unmatched: 9. This CDR3 has 16 residues. The germline V gene encodes CDR1 MRHNA and CDR2 SNTAGT. The chain employs TRBV6-4 and TRBJ2-3; 9 bases fit TRBD2. The sequence was obtained from a man aged 18 to 29 with multiple sclerosis. Sequencing used PBMCs. Written as DNA, the CDR3 is TGTGCCAGCAGTGCCACGAGTAGCGGGGGCGCAGATACGCAGTATTTT. Translated, it gives CASSATSSGGADTQYF.